These 18 T cell receptor beta chains share one sample of origin, sequenced in a study of blood T cell repertoires in COVID-19. Here immunoSEQ multiplex PCR was the method, and the copy in TCRdb shows in-frame clones only, minus some. The table lists more than 200,000 clones, 70% to 90% of them singletons, with 2% to 3% in the top ten. The sequencing sample was made of peripheral blood. Source of these receptors: a man aged 25-45 years with COVID-19, enrolled during active disease.

This rearrangement joins TRBV29-1 to TRBJ1-3; D gene ambiguous. V gave up 4 bases and J gave up 0 bases, with 10 bases separating them. CDR3 length: 14 amino acids. Germline assignment: CDR1 SQVTM and CDR2 ANQGSEA. This chain's CDR3 is CSVGGVSSGNTIYF. The CDR3 nucleotides are TGCAGCGTTGGCGGTGTGTCCTCTGGAAACACCATATATTTT.

This CDR3 is CASSLPGTGGYGYTF. The CDR3 nucleotides are TGTGCCAGCAGTTTACCCGGGACAGGGGGCTATGGCTACACCTTC. The J gene is TRBJ1-2, the V gene TRBV28; 11 nucleotides agree with TRBD1. This CDR3 has 15 residues. Per germline, CDR1 MDHEN and CDR2 SYDVKM. The J segment lost 4 bases and the V segment lost 2 bases, leaving 3 bases of the junction unmatched.

V gene TRBV5-1 combines with J gene TRBJ2-3; 16 bases line up with TRBD2. The ends lost 4 bases at V and 0 bases at J; junction bases unmatched: 11. Germline V gene sequence: CDR1 SGHRS, CDR2 YFSETQ. The length of the CDR3 is 20 residues. The CDR3 sequence is CASSPVRGLAGGPSTDTQYF. The CDR3 DNA reads as TGCGCCAGCAGCCCTGTAAGGGGACTAGCGGGGGGGCCCAGCACAGATACGCAGTATTTT. The complete variable domain, with remaining parts taken from reference TRBV5-1 and TRBJ2-3, reads KAGVTQTPRYLIKTRGQQVTLSCSPISGHRSVSWYQQTPGQGLQFLFEYFSETQRNKGNFPGRFSGRQFSNSRSEMNVSTLELGDSALYLCASSPVRGLAGGPSTDTQYFGPGTRLTVL.

V is TRBV7-2 and J is TRBJ1-3, with D possibly matching TRBD1 (5 bases). The CDR3 is made up of 16 amino acids. V lost 3 bases to trimming and J lost 1 base, with 13 bases between them. Germline CDR1 and CDR2: SGHTA and FQGNSA. This CDR3 is CASSFISWTSGNTIYF. CDR3 nucleotides: TGTGCCAGCAGCTTTATCTCCTGGACATCTGGAAACACCATATATTTT.

The chain has TRBV27 and TRBJ2-7, with TRBD2 matching 12 bases. With V trimmed by 2 bases and J by 1 base, 3 bases remained unmatched. The CDR3 loop spans 16 amino acids. Germline assignment: CDR1 MNHEY and CDR2 SMNVEV (reference sequence). CDR3: CASSLTSGRSSYEQYF. CDR3 in DNA: TGTGCCAGCAGTTTAACTAGCGGGAGGTCGTCCTACGAGCAGTACTTC.

The genes are TRBV7-2 and TRBJ1-5; unclear D gene. The CDR3 spans 14 residues. V gave up 2 bases and J gave up 5 bases, with 10 bases separating them. Germline CDR1 is SGHTA and CDR2 is FQGNSA. This CDR3 reads CASSLQSEDQPQHF. CDR3 bases: TGTGCCAGCAGCTTACAATCGGAGGATCAGCCCCAGCATTTT. Using reference TRBV7-2 and TRBJ1-5 for the parts outside the CDR3, the full variable domain is GAGVSQSPSNKVTEKGKDVELRCDPISGHTALYWYRQSLGQGLEFLIYFQGNSAPDKSGLPSDRFSAERTGGSVSTLTIQRTQQEDSAVYLCASSLQSEDQPQHFGDGTRLSIL.

V and J are TRBV12-3 or TRBV12-4 and TRBJ1-1; unclear D gene. There are 13 residues in the CDR3. V gave up 2 bases and J gave up 4 bases, with 8 bases separating them. CDR3 sequence: CASSLTDGTEAFF. In DNA, the CDR3 is TGTGCCAGCAGTTTAACAGATGGCACTGAAGCTTTCTTT.

This clone was seen a handful of times. The chain recombines TRBV27 with TRBJ2-2; perhaps TRBD2 as D (6 bases). Trimming stripped 3 bases from V and 6 bases from J, with 8 bases between. Germline CDR1 and CDR2: MNHEY and SMNVEV (reference sequence). The CDR3 sequence is 13 residues long. Written as DNA, the CDR3 is TGTGCCAGCAGTTTCGGGAGTCCCGGGGAGCTGTTTTTT. Translated, it gives CASSFGSPGELFF.

The genes are TRBV24-1 and TRBJ2-5; no clear D. From germline, CDR1 is KGHDR and CDR2 SFDVKD. Between the trimmed V and J ends, which lost 2 bases and 5 bases, there was a span of 8 bases. The CDR3 has 13 residues. CDR3 sequence (DNA): TGTGCCACCAGTGATTCCGCGGCGGAGACCCAGTACTTC. It codes for CATSDSAAETQYF.

The chain couples TRBV7-3 to TRBJ1-1; D unclear. Germline V gene sequence: CDR1 SGHTA, CDR2 FQGTGA. With 4 bases removed from V and 7 bases from J, the gap between germline ends came to 13 bases. This CDR3 comprises 13 residues. This CDR3 is CASSSVMGLEAFF. The DNA of the CDR3 is TGTGCCAGCAGCTCAGTGATGGGCCTTGAAGCTTTCTTT.

In this sample, this clone turned up a few times. As DNA, the CDR3 is TGTGCCAGCAGCCGGGGGGAGAACACTGAAGCTTTCTTT. Protein: CASSRGENTEAFF. The chain combines TRBV3-1 (or the pseudogene TRBV3-2) with TRBJ1-1, with D possibly matching TRBD1 (5 bases). V was shortened by 4 bases and J by 1 base, with 7 bases between the two germline ends. The CDR3 length is 13 residues. Per the germline V gene, CDR1 is LGHDT and CDR2 is YNNKEL (reference sequence).

The count of this clone is one. The rearrangement links TRBV6-1 to TRBJ1-5; D gene unclear. The CDR3 is 15 residues long. V gave up 2 bases and J gave up 0 bases, with 8 bases separating them. The V gene's germline CDR1 is MNHNS and CDR2 SASEGT. The CDR3, as DNA: TGTGCCAGCAGTGAAACGGGGTATAGCAATCAGCCCCAGCATTTT. It codes for CASSETGYSNQPQHF.

J is TRBJ2-7 and V is TRBV29-1; 7 bases match TRBD1. Trimming removed 4 bases from V and 2 bases from J; junction bases left unmatched: 2. CDR3 length equals 12 residues. The germline V gene encodes CDR1 SQVTM and CDR2 ANQGSEA. CDR3 protein: CSVGQGAYEQYF. The DNA for the CDR3 is TGCAGCGTTGGACAGGGAGCCTACGAGCAGTACTTC.

This chain joins TRBV6-5 and TRBJ1-2; no clear D. This CDR3 has 13 amino acids. Trimming took 5 bases from V and 5 from J, leaving 12 bases between them. Germline values: CDR1 MNHEY, CDR2 SVGAGI. The CDR3 here is CASSPSLDYGYTF. The CDR3 nucleotides are TGTGCCAGCAGTCCAAGCCTCGATTATGGCTACACCTTC.

A single count supports this clone. The V gene is TRBV5-1, the J gene TRBJ2-1, with D perhaps TRBD2 (6 bases). Trimming took off 4 bases at V and 6 bases at J, with 14 bases between the two ends. This CDR3 has 14 residues. CDR1 is SGHRS, CDR2 YFSETQ, per germline. CDR3 nucleotide sequence: TGCGCCAGCAGCCTCCTGGCTAGCGTCAATGAGCAGTTCTTC. As protein: CASSLLASVNEQFF.

V usage is TRBV4-2 and J usage is TRBJ2-6; a weak D match, TRBD2 (6 bases). V lost 1 base and J 0 bases, leaving 19 bases between the germline ends. The CDR3 is made up of 20 amino acids. Germline lookup yields CDR1 LGHNA and CDR2 YNFKEQ. CDR3 nucleotides: TGTGCCAGCAGCCAAGGGGACTTACGGGGAACGCCCTCTGGGGCCAACGTCCTGACTTTC. Protein sequence: CASSQGDLRGTPSGANVLTF.

The chain combines TRBV27 with TRBJ1-1; D possibly corresponds to TRBD1 (6 bases). CDR3 length: 14 amino acids. Trimming removed 6 bases at V and 1 base at J, with 12 bases between. Germline V CDR1 and CDR2: MNHEY, SMNVEV (reference sequence). The CDR3 nucleotides are TGTGCCAGCAGATTACAGGGCGGGAACACTGAAGCTTTCTTT. Translating gives CASRLQGGNTEAFF.

The rearrangement links TRBV28 to TRBJ2-3; possible D gene TRBD1, 5 bases. V gave up 1 base and J gave up 3 bases, with 8 bases separating them. CDR3 length: 14 amino acids. In germline, CDR1 is MDHEN, CDR2 SYDVKM. The CDR3 sequence is CASSLSPGTDTQYF. For the CDR3, the DNA is TGTGCCAGCAGTTTATCCCCAGGGACAGATACGCAGTATTTT. Full variable domain (rest looked up from reference TRBV28 and TRBJ2-3): DVKVTQSSRYLVKRTGEKVFLECVQDMDHENMFWYRQDPGLGLRLIYFSYDVKMKEKGDIPEGYSVSREKKERFSLILESASTNQTSMYLCASSLSPGTDTQYFGPGTRLTVL.